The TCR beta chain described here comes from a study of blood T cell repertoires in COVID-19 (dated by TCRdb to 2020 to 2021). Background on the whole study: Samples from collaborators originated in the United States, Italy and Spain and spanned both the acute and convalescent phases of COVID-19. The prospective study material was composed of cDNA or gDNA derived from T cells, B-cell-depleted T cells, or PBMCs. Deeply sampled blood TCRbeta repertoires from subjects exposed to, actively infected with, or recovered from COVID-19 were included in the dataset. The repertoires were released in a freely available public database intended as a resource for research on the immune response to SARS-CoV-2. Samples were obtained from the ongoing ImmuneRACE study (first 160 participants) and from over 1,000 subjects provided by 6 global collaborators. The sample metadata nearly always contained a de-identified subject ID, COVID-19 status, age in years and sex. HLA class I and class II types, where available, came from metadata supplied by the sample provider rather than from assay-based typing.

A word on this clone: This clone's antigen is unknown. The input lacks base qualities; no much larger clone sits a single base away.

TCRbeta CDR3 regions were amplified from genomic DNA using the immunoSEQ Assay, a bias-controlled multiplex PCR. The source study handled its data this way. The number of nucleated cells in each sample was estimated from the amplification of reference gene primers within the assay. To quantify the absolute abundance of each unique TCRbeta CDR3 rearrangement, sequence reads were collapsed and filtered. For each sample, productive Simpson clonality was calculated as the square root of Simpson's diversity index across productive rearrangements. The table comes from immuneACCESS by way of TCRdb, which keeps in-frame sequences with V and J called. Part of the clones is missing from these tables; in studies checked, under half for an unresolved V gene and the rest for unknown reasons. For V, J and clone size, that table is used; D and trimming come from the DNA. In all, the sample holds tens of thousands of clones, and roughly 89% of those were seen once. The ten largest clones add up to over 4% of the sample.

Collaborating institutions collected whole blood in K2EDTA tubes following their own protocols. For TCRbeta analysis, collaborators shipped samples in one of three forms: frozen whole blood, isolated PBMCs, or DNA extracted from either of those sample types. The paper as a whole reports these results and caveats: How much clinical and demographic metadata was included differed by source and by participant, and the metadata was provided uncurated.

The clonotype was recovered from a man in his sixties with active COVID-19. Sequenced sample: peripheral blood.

The nucleotides are TGTGCCACCAGCAGAGATCGTCCGGAGCTAAACATTCAGTACTTC. Translated, it reads CATSRDRPELNIQYF. Recombination connected TRBV15 to TRBJ2-4; the D gene is not confidently resolved. Spanning cysteine to phenylalanine, the CDR3 consists of 15 amino acids. The CDR3 DNA has 45 bases and is translated from base 1. The V and J ends are trimmed by 0 bases and 6 bases, leaving 12 bases between them. For CDR1 and CDR2, the germline V gene (reference sequence) lists LNHNV and YYDKDF.